This paragraph covers one T cell receptor beta chain sequence. This sample is drawn from a study of naive and memory T cell subsets. V lost 2 bases and J lost 1, with 8 bases in between. CDR3 length: 14 amino acids. Per germline, CDR1 SGHRS and CDR2 YFSETQ. An equimolar mix of two oligonucleotides served as the beta constant-region primer for TRBC1 and TRBC2. Four rounds of PCR amplified the ligated cDNA using nested alpha and beta constant-region primers plus SP2. Each CDR3 protein gets one entry after TCRdb re-called the UMI-ligation and nested PCR reads with MiXCR. The table has over 65,000 distinct CDR3 sequences, approximately 9.2% seen once.

The sequencing input was naive CD8+ T cells from blood. The rearrangement links TRBV5-1 to TRBJ2-3; tentative D call: TRBD1 (5 bases). The receptor's source is a human donor in good health. CDR3 region: CASSLKQGTDTQYF. CDR3 sequence (DNA): TGCGCCAGCAGCTTAAAACAGGGCACAGATACGCAGTATTTT. Looking up the rest from reference TRBV5-1 and TRBJ2-3 gives the full variable domain: KAGVTQTPRYLIKTRGQQVTLSCSPISGHRSVSWYQQTPGQGLQFLFEYFSETQRNKGNFPGRFSGRQFSNSRSEMNVSTLELGDSALYLCASSLKQGTDTQYFGPGTRLTVL.